This TCR beta chain was found in a study of neurological immune-mediated disorders. Template-switch 5'RACE cDNA synthesis added a 10-nucleotide unique molecular identifier. A single record per CDR3 protein comes from TCRdb applying MiXCR to the 5' RACE reads. In the table there are some 46,000 distinct CDR3 sequences, about a tenth of which are singletons. The sample holds many counts of this clonotype. Its antigen remains unknown. The germline V and J ends were trimmed by 3 bases and 9 bases, with 18 bases remaining between them. Germline CDR1 reads MDHEN; CDR2 reads SYDVKM. The CDR3 has 15 amino acids. Study-wide points: HTLV-1-associated myelopathy had the most TCR clonal expansion, while multiple sclerosis had the least, a level that fell below healthy controls.

The chain recombines TRBV28 with TRBJ2-1; D is unresolved. The origin of this receptor is an older man with HTLV-1-associated myelopathy (HAM/TSP). The sequenced material came from PBMCs. In nucleotides, the CDR3 is TGTGCCAGCAGTTTTCTGGGGTCGAGCAGGACTGAGCAGTTCTTC. Translating it yields CASSFLGSSRTEQFF.